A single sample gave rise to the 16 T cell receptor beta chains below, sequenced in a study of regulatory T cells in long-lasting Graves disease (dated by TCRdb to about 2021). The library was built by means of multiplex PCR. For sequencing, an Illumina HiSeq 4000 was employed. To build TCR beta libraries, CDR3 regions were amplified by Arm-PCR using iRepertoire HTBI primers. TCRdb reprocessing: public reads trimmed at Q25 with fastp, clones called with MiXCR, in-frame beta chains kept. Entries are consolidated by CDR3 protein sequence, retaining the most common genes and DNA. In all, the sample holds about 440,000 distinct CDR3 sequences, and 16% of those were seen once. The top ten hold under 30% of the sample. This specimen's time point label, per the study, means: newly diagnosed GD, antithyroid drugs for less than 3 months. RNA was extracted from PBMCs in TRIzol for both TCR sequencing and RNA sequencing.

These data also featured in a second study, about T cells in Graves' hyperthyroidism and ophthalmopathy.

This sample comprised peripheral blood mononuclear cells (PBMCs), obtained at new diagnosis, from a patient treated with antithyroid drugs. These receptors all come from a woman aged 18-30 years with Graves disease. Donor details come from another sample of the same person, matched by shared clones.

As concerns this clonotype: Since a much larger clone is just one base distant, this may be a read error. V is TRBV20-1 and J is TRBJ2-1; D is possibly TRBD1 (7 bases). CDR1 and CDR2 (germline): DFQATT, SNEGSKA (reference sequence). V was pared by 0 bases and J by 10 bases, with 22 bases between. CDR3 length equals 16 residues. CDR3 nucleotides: TGCAGTGCTAGAGACCCGGCGGGACAGACGCTGGACGAGCAGTTCTTC. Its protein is CSARDPAGQTLDEQFF.

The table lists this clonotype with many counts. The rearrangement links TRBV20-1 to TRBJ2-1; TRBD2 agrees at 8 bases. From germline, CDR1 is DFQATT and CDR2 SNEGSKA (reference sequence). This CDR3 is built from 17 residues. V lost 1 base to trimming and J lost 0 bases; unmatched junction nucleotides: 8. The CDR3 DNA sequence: TGCAGTGCTAGAGGAGGGGGTGGGACTAGCTCCTACAATGAGCAGTTCTTC. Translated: CSARGGGGTSSYNEQFF.

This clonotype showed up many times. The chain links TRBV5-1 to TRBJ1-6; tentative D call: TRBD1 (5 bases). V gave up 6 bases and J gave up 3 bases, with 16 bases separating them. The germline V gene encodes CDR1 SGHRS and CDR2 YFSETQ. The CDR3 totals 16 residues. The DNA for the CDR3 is TGCGCCAGCACCCCTGGACACGGAGACTATAATTCACCCCTCCACTTT. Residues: CASTPGHGDYNSPLHF.

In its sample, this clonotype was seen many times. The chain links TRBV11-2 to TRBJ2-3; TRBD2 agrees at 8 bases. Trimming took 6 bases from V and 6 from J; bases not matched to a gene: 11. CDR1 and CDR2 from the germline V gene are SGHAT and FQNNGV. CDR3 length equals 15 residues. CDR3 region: CASSTEREPGDTQYF. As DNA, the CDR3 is TGTGCCAGCAGTACCGAGCGGGAGCCGGGGGATACGCAGTATTTT.

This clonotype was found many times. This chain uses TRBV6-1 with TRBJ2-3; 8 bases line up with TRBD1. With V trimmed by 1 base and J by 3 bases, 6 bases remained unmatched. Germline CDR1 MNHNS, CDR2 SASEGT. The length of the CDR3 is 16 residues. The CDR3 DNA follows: TGTGCCAGCAGTGAAGGGACAGGGAGTTTTACAGATACGCAGTATTTT. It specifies CASSEGTGSFTDTQYF.

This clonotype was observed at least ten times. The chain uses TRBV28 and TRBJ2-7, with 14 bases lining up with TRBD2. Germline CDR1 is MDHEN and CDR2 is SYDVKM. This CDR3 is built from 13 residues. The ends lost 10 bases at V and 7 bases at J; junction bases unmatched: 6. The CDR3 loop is CATEGLAGEEQYF. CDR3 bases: TGTGCCACCGAGGGACTAGCGGGAGAGGAGCAGTACTTC.

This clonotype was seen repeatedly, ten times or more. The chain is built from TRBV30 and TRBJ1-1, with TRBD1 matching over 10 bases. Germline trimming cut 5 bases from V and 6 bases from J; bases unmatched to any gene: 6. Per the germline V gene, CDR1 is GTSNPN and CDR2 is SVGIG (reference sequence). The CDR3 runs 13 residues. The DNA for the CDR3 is TGTGCCTGGGAGGGACAGGGGTCTGCTGAAGCTTTCTTT. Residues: CAWEGQGSAEAFF. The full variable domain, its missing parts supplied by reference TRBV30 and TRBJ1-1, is SQTIHQWPATLVQPVGSPLSLECTVEGTSNPNLYWYRQAAGRGLQLLFYSVGIGQISSEVPQNLSASRPQDRQFILSSKKLLLSDSGFYLCAWEGQGSAEAFFGQGTRLTVV.

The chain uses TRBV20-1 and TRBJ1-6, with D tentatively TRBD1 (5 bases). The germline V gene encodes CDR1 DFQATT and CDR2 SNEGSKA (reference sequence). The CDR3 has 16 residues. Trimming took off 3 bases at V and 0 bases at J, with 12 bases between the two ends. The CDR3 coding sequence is TGCAGTGCTAGGTCTGGGGGTAGCTCCTATAATTCACCCCTCCACTTT. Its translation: CSARSGGSSYNSPLHF.

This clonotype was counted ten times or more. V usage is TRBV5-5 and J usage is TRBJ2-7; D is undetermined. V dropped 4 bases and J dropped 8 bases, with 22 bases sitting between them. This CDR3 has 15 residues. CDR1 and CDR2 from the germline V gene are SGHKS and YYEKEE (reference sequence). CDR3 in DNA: TGTGCCAGCAGCCCACCGAAGGATGGACCTACGAAGCAGTACTTC. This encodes CASSPPKDGPTKQYF.

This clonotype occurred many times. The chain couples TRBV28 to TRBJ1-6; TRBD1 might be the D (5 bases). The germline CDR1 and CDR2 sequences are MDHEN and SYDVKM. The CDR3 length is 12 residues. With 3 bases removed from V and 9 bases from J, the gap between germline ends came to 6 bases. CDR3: CASSLRGSPLHF. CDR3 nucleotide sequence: TGTGCCAGCAGTTTGAGGGGTTCACCCCTCCACTTT.

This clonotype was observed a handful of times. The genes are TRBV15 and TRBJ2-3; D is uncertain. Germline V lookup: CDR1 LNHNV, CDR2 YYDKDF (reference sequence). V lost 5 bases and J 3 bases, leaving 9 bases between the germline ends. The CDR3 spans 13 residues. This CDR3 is CATSDETTDTQYF. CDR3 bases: TGTGCCACCAGCGACGAGACAACAGATACGCAGTATTTT. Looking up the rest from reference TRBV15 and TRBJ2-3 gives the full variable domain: DAMVIQNPRYQVTQFGKPVTLSCSQTLNHNVMYWYQQKSSQAPKLLFHYYDKDFNNEADTPDNFQSRRPNTSFCFLDIRSPGLGDTAMYLCATSDETTDTQYFGPGTRLTVL.

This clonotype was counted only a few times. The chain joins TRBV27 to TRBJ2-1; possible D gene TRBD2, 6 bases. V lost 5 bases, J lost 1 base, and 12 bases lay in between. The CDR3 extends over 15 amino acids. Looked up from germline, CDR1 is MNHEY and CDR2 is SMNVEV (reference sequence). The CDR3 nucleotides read TGTGCCAGCAGTGAGGGACTTCTTTCCTACAATGAGCAGTTCTTC. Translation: CASSEGLLSYNEQFF.

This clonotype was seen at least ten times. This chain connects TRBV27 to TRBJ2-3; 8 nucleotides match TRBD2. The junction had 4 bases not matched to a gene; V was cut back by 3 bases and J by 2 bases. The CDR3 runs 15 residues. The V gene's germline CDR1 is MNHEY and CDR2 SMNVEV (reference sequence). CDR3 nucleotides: TGTGCCAGCAGTTTGAAGCGGGGGATCACAGATACGCAGTATTTT. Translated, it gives CASSLKRGITDTQYF.

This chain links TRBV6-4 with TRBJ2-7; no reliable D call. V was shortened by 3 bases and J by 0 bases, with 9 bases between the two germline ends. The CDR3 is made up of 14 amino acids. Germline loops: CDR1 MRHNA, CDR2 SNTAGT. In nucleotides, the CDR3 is TGTGCCAGCAGTGAAACTTTGAGCTCCTACGAGCAGTACTTC. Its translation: CASSETLSSYEQYF.

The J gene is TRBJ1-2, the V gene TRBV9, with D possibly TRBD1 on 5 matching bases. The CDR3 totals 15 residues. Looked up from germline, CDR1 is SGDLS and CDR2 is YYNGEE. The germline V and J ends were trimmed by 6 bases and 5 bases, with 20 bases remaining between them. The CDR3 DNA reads TGTGCCAGCACCCCTCAGGGAGCAGAGGGGTATGGCTACACCTTC. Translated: CASTPQGAEGYGYTF.

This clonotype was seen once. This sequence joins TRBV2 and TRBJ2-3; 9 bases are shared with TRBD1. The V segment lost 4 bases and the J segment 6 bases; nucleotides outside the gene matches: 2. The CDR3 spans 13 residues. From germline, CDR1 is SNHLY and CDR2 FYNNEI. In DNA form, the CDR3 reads TGTGCCAGCAGTGGACAGGGGGGGGATACGCAGTATTTT. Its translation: CASSGQGGDTQYF.